This TCR beta chain was profiled in a study of CD8 T cells in ankylosing spondylitis (dated by TCRdb to about 2017). Context from the whole study: The study profiled T cell receptor beta repertoires in healthy donors and ankylosing spondylitis patients to find disease-linked TCR variants. In total, the full study cohort was made up of 108 healthy donors and about two dozen ankylosing spondylitis patients. Peripheral blood was sampled, and synovial fluid was additionally collected from ankylosing spondylitis patients. Summary of the overall study and its limitations: Some motif variants had previously been reported in the synovial fluid and blood of reactive arthritis patients, which suggests shared mechanisms of disease initiation. Blood from ankylosing spondylitis patients appeared to be characterized by a TCR beta motif composed of about 8 highly homologous amino acid variants. A CD8+ phenotype was shown by the disease-linked clones, which were found at relatively low frequencies in peripheral blood. The disease-linked clones were reported to be significantly enriched in matched synovial fluid samples from ankylosing spondylitis patients.

This clonotype was recorded a few times. Its binding antigen is unknown. Within one base of it there is no much larger clone, and no base qualities were kept. Instrument on record: Illumina HiSeq 2500. Quantitative 5'-RACE with molecular barcodes was used to prepare TCR beta libraries. Processing in the source paper ran as follows. A new computational method based on a probabilistic model of VDJ rearrangement was used to identify disease-linked TCR variants. In TCRdb, the public reads were trimmed at Q25 with fastp and aligned with MiXCR, with productive beta chains retained. Rows with a matching CDR3 protein are joined into one entry that keeps the most common DNA and genes. These V and J calls originate from TCRdb's pipeline instead of the authors' own analysis. The sample has about 750,000 distinct CDR3 sequences on record, around 20% of them singletons. The ten top clones hold around a fifth of the sample.

Unmatched junction bases come to 11, with V trimmed by 0 bases and J by 3 bases. Based on the germline V gene (reference sequence), the CDR1 and CDR2 sequences are SGHNT and YYREEE. The CDR3 sequence holds 18 residues, the cysteine and phenylalanine included. Just the 54-base CDR3 DNA is kept, in frame starting at base 1. Sequenced: blood, either unsorted or a sorted T cell fraction (not recorded which). This clonotype originated in a male donor with ankylosing spondylitis. The chain employs TRBV5-4 and TRBJ2-1, with 8 junctional bases fitting TRBD2. The DNA is TGTGCCAGCAGCTTGGCCCGGGGGCTAGCGGGCTTCTACAATGAGCAGTTCTTC. Translated, this is CASSLARGLAGFYNEQFF.